Each of the 29 T cell receptor beta chains below was sequenced from the same sample in a study of blood T cell repertoires in COVID-19. The data were produced by immunoSEQ multiplex PCR, yet TCRdb's version contains in-frame clones alone and is incomplete. The sample lists 110,000 to 150,000 clones, more than 75% occurring once. Material for sequencing was PBMCs or T cells enriched from blood (not recorded which). These receptors were taken from a woman aged 45-65 years who had recovered from COVID-19.

The CDR3 nucleotides are TGTGCCAGTAGTGTCGGTAGCTCTGGAAACACCATATATTTT. Its translation is CASSVGSSGNTIYF. The chain uses TRBV19 and TRBJ1-3; the D is unclear. V lost 5 bases to trimming and J lost 0 bases, with 8 bases between them. The CDR3 sequence is 14 residues long. Germline V CDR1 and CDR2: LNHDA, SQIVND (reference sequence).

The chain uses TRBV3-1 (or the pseudogene TRBV3-2) and TRBJ1-4, with D possibly TRBD1 on 6 matching bases. Trimming removed 2 bases at V and 7 bases at J, with 14 bases between. Germline V gene sequence: CDR1 LGHDT, CDR2 YNNKEL (reference sequence). The CDR3 is 15 residues long. The CDR3 DNA is TGTGCCAGCAGCCAAAAGAGGGGGATGAGTGAAAAACTGTTTTTT. This sequence encodes CASSQKRGMSEKLFF.

The chain recombines TRBV7-8 with TRBJ2-3, with D hard to call. Germline CDR1 is SGHVS and CDR2 is FQNEAQ. The CDR3 has 15 amino acids. V gave up 0 bases and J gave up 0 bases, with 7 bases separating them. CDR3 protein: CASSLAWASTDTQYF. CDR3 in DNA: TGTGCCAGCAGCTTAGCGTGGGCCAGCACAGATACGCAGTATTTT.

This clone has only a few counts. The chain couples TRBV3-1 (or the pseudogene TRBV3-2) to TRBJ2-7; 7 nucleotides match TRBD1. The ends lost 9 bases at V and 0 bases at J; junction bases unmatched: 14. Germline V gene data show CDR1 as LGHDT and CDR2 as YNNKEL (reference sequence). This CDR3 is built from 16 residues. This CDR3 reads CASTPSRAGGSYEQYF. CDR3 nucleotide sequence: TGTGCCAGTACCCCTTCTAGGGCAGGGGGCTCCTACGAGCAGTACTTC.

The chain links TRBV7-3 to TRBJ2-5; weak D call: TRBD2 (5 bases). The V end lost 2 bases, the J end lost 4 bases, and 11 bases lay between the germline ends. The CDR3 length is 14 residues. CDR1 and CDR2 from the germline V gene are SGHTA and FQGTGA. CDR3 DNA sequence: TGTGCCAGCAGCTTACTGGGCGGGCCAGAGACCCAGTACTTC. Translating gives CASSLLGGPETQYF.

The V call is TRBV3-1 (or the pseudogene TRBV3-2), the J call TRBJ2-3; no firm D call. Trimming cost V 8 bases and J 1 base, with 7 bases left between them. This CDR3 comprises 12 residues. Germline CDR1 is LGHDT and CDR2 is YNNKEL (reference sequence). The CDR3 region has the DNA TGTGCCAGCGGGCCGGGCACAGATACGCAGTATTTT. It codes for CASGPGTDTQYF.

The rearrangement joins TRBV7-7 to TRBJ2-5; 8 bases agree with TRBD1. The trim removed 5 bases at V and 3 bases at J, leaving 5 bases unmatched. CDR3 size: 14 residues. Germline V gene data show CDR1 as SSHAT and CDR2 as FNYEAQ (reference sequence). The DNA for the CDR3 is TGTGCCAGCAGCCCCGGGACAGGAGAAGAGACCCAGTACTTC. Residues: CASSPGTGEETQYF.

This clone was picked up one time. V usage is TRBV5-6 and J usage is TRBJ1-2, with a tentative D call TRBD1 (5 bases). V lost 3 bases, J lost 7 bases, and 10 bases lay in between. Germline CDR1 reads SGHDT; CDR2 reads YYEEEE. The CDR3 is 12 amino acids. CDR3 DNA sequence: TGTGCCAGCAGCTCAGGGAATGGTGGCTACACCTTC. This sequence encodes CASSSGNGGYTF.

This clone has only a few counts. The rearrangement joins TRBV5-6 to TRBJ2-7; TRBD1 aligns across 8 bases. The V gene end was trimmed by 0 bases and the J gene end by 12 bases; junction bases not matched to a gene: 5. Germline V lookup: CDR1 SGHDT, CDR2 YYEEEE. CDR3 size: 12 residues. The CDR3 DNA follows: TGTGCCAGCAGCTTGGGACAGGGGAGATGGTACGTC. Its translation: CASSLGQGRWYV.

The genes are TRBV18 and TRBJ1-2; D ambiguous. CDR1 and CDR2 from the germline V gene are KGHSH and LQKENI. The length of the CDR3 is 13 residues. Trimming pared 6 bases from V and 0 bases from J, leaving 8 bases between. Here the CDR3 reads CASSEEANYGYTF. The CDR3 coding sequence is TGTGCCAGCTCGGAGGAAGCTAACTATGGCTACACCTTC.

This chain joins TRBV4-1 and TRBJ2-7, with D perhaps TRBD1 (6 bases). Trimming cost V 6 bases and J 1 base, with 16 bases left between them. CDR1 is MGHRA and CDR2 is YSYEKL in the germline V gene. This CDR3 region has 15 residues. CDR3 sequence: CASRRTAGGSYEQYF. The DNA for the CDR3 is TGCGCCAGCAGGAGGACAGCCGGAGGATCCTACGAGCAGTACTTC.

The J gene is TRBJ1-6, the V gene TRBV28; tentatively, D is TRBD1 (6 bases). The germline V and J ends were trimmed by 1 base and 2 bases, with 9 bases remaining between them. The CDR3 sequence is 16 residues long. Germline CDR1 MDHEN, CDR2 SYDVKM. The CDR3 nucleotides read TGTGCCAGCAGTTTATCCAGGGGCACCTATAATTCACCCCTCCACTTT. It encodes CASSLSRGTYNSPLHF.

This chain links TRBV3-1 (or the pseudogene TRBV3-2) with TRBJ1-5; no reliable D call. The CDR3 spans 14 residues. V was clipped by 1 base and J by 2 bases, with 6 bases between them. Germline CDR1 reads LGHDT; CDR2 reads YNNKEL (reference sequence). The CDR3 loop reads CASSQGSGNQPQHF. The CDR3, as DNA: TGTGCCAGCAGCCAAGGTTCAGGCAATCAGCCCCAGCATTTT.

The chain uses TRBV5-4 and TRBJ1-4, with D perhaps matching TRBD1 (5 bases). This CDR3 is 14 amino acids long. Germline CDR1 SGHNT, CDR2 YYREEE (reference sequence). V was clipped by 4 bases and J by 5 bases, with 12 bases between them. The CDR3 protein is CASSQGIENEKLFF. CDR3 DNA sequence: TGTGCCAGCAGCCAGGGAATCGAAAATGAAAAACTGTTTTTT.

J is TRBJ1-5 and V is TRBV15; D is unclear. CDR3 size: 15 residues. V was clipped by 4 bases and J by 6 bases, with 16 bases between them. Germline assignment: CDR1 LNHNV and CDR2 YYDKDF (reference sequence). The CDR3 coding sequence is TGTGCCACCAGCACCCGACCCCTGGGAGGTCAGCCCCAGCATTTT. This sequence encodes CATSTRPLGGQPQHF.

The chain couples TRBV9 to TRBJ1-6, with a possible D match to TRBD1 (5 bases). The CDR3 is 17 residues long. Germline-derived CDR1 and CDR2 are SGDLS and YYNGEE. V shed 0 bases and J shed 6 bases, with 16 bases lying between them. The CDR3 region is CASSVDRQRGSNSPLHF. CDR3 sequence (DNA): TGTGCCAGCAGCGTAGACAGGCAGCGAGGCTCTAATTCACCCCTCCACTTT.

The rearrangement links TRBV7-6 to TRBJ1-4, with TRBD1 identical over 10 bases. The CDR3 runs to 18 residues. Germline V gene sequence: CDR1 SGHVS, CDR2 FNYEAQ. Trimming took 1 base from V and 5 from J; bases not matched to a gene: 10. CDR3 protein: CASSLDHRGDRGNEKLFF. In nucleotides, the CDR3 is TGTGCCAGCAGCTTAGACCATAGGGGGGACAGGGGAAATGAAAAACTGTTTTTT.

This chain connects TRBV7-6 to TRBJ1-3; D not certain. With 2 bases removed from V and 1 base from J, the gap between germline ends came to 9 bases. Germline-derived CDR1 and CDR2 are SGHVS and FNYEAQ. CDR3 size: 15 residues. CDR3: CASSLNSESGNTIYF. The CDR3 DNA sequence: TGTGCCAGCAGCTTAAATTCAGAATCTGGAAACACCATATATTTT.

A single count supports this clone. The gene calls are TRBV5-1 and TRBJ2-7; TRBD1 matches at 12 bases. Germline V gene lookup returns CDR1 SGHRS and CDR2 YFSETQ. CDR3 length: 14 amino acids. The J segment lost 6 bases and the V segment lost 4 bases, leaving 5 bases of the junction unmatched. This CDR3 reads CASSRGTGGLEQYF. In nucleotides, the CDR3 is TGCGCCAGCAGCCGGGGGACAGGGGGCCTCGAGCAGTACTTC. Full variable domain (outside the CDR3, taken from reference TRBV5-1 and TRBJ2-7): KAGVTQTPRYLIKTRGQQVTLSCSPISGHRSVSWYQQTPGQGLQFLFEYFSETQRNKGNFPGRFSGRQFSNSRSEMNVSTLELGDSALYLCASSRGTGGLEQYFGPGTRLTVT.

The chain has TRBV28 and TRBJ1-2; D might be TRBD1 (5 bases). The CDR3 contains 14 residues. Per the germline V gene, CDR1 is MDHEN and CDR2 is SYDVKM. With 5 bases removed from V and 4 bases from J, the gap between germline ends came to 14 bases. The CDR3 region has the DNA TGTGCCAGCAGTCCATGGGTAGGGGCCTATGGCTACACCTTC. Encoded protein: CASSPWVGAYGYTF.

This sequence joins TRBV11-2 and TRBJ2-7; no reliable D call. This CDR3 is built from 14 residues. The germline gives CDR1 SGHAT, CDR2 FQNNGV. V dropped 3 bases and J dropped 6 bases, with 15 bases sitting between them. The CDR3 DNA follows: TGTGCCAGCAGCTTTGCCCATATGAGCTCCGAGCAGTACTTC. Translated: CASSFAHMSSEQYF.

The chain has TRBV29-1 and TRBJ1-2, with a tentative D call TRBD1 (6 bases). The CDR3 runs 12 residues. In germline, CDR1 is SQVTM, CDR2 ANQGSEA. The ends were cut back, 1 base at V and 6 bases at J, with 9 bases in the middle. The CDR3 coding sequence is TGCAGCGTTGAAGGACAGGTTCATGGCTACACCTTC. Translating gives CSVEGQVHGYTF.

V gene TRBV6-5 combines with J gene TRBJ2-1, with TRBD2 identical over 10 bases. Germline loops: CDR1 MNHEY, CDR2 SVGAGI. After removal of 8 bases from V and 2 bases from J, the junction contained 3 bases not matched to a gene. The CDR3 length is 14 residues. CDR3 sequence: CASALAGTYNEQFF. The CDR3 DNA is TGTGCCAGCGCACTAGCGGGGACCTACAATGAGCAGTTCTTC.

The CDR3 here is CASSSRGTAGTEAFF. CDR3 sequence (DNA): TGTGCCAGCAGCTCTCGCGGGACGGCAGGAACTGAAGCTTTCTTT. The chain links TRBV7-9 to TRBJ1-1; a possible D gene is TRBD1 (5 bases). This CDR3 is 15 amino acids long. Between the trimmed V and J ends, which lost 4 bases and 5 bases, there was a span of 17 bases. Germline-derived CDR1 and CDR2 are SEHNR and FQNEAQ (reference sequence).

V and J are TRBV3-1 (or the pseudogene TRBV3-2) and TRBJ2-5, with 12 positions matching TRBD2. The junction had 3 bases not matched to a gene; V was cut back by 5 bases and J by 8 bases. Germline loops: CDR1 LGHDT, CDR2 YNNKEL (reference sequence). The CDR3 is 13 residues long. The CDR3 reads CASSDGLAGTQYF. In DNA form, the CDR3 reads TGTGCCAGCAGCGACGGACTAGCGGGAACCCAGTACTTC.

This clone has a count of ten or more. The V gene is TRBV6-2 or TRBV6-3, the J gene TRBJ1-5, with no clear D. This CDR3 comprises 13 residues. The V gene's germline CDR1 is MNHEY and CDR2 SVGEGT. V was pared by 2 bases and J by 9 bases, with 11 bases between. Here the CDR3 DNA reads TGTGCCAGCAGTTACGGTTCATTCAGGCCCCAGCATTTT. Its translation: CASSYGSFRPQHF.

This clone was observed once. CDR3 protein: CAWSGSYEQYF. CDR3 nucleotides: TGTGCCTGGAGCGGCTCCTACGAGCAGTACTTC. The gene calls are TRBV30 and TRBJ2-7; D remains ambiguous. Trimming pared 3 bases from V and 0 bases from J, leaving 3 bases between. CDR3 size: 11 residues. Looked up from germline, CDR1 is GTSNPN and CDR2 is SVGIG (reference sequence). Full variable domain (outside the CDR3, taken from reference TRBV30 and TRBJ2-7): SQTIHQWPATLVQPVGSPLSLECTVEGTSNPNLYWYRQAAGRGLQLLFYSVGIGQISSEVPQNLSASRPQDRQFILSSKKLLLSDSGFYLCAWSGSYEQYFGPGTRLTVT.

V is TRBV5-4 and J is TRBJ1-6, with D maybe TRBD1 (6 bases). V lost 4 bases to trimming and J lost 7 bases, with 12 bases between them. The CDR3 spans 14 residues. In germline, CDR1 is SGHNT, CDR2 YYREEE (reference sequence). CDR3 loop: CASSAGDTNSPLHF. The CDR3 nucleotides are TGTGCCAGCAGCGCCGGGGACACCAATTCACCCCTCCACTTT. The variable domain in full, with the rest retrieved from reference TRBV5-4 and TRBJ1-6, is ETGVTQSPTHLIKTRGQQVTLRCSSQSGHNTVSWYQQALGQGPQFIFQYYREEENGRGNFPPRFSGLQFPNYSSELNVNALELDDSALYLCASSAGDTNSPLHFGNGTRLTVT.

The genes are TRBV28 and TRBJ1-2; 8 bases agree with TRBD1. After removal of 6 bases from V and 4 bases from J, the junction contained 7 bases not matched to a gene. Germline V gene data show CDR1 as MDHEN and CDR2 as SYDVKM. The CDR3 extends over 14 amino acids. The CDR3 bases are TGTGCCAGCAGGGTACAGGGGGTAAGCTATGGCTACACCTTC. Translating it yields CASRVQGVSYGYTF.